This is a list of T cell receptor beta chains from one sample in a study of blood T cell repertoires in COVID-19. The data were produced by immunoSEQ multiplex PCR, yet TCRdb's version contains in-frame clones alone and is incomplete. The sample holds some 110,000 clones, roughly nine tenths seen once. Sequencing input: peripheral blood. These receptors all stem from a man aged 65 to 79 who had recovered from COVID-19. CDR3s include the opening cysteine and the closing phenylalanine or tryptophan. Each record gives: D gene, J gene, clone size, V gene, CDR3 protein, CDR3 DNA. The D gene is left open where the match is weak. Only some rows state a clone size, as once, few, many or a class for expanded clones.

TRBD2,TRBJ2-1,-,TRBV24-1,CATSDLDPLASGGAGEQFF,TGTGCCACCAGTGATTTGGATCCGCTTGCCAGCGGGGGGGCCGGGGAGCAGTTCTTC
-,TRBJ2-1,-,TRBV11-2,CASSLDIYNEQFF,TGTGCCAGCAGCTTAGATATCTACAATGAGCAGTTCTTC
TRBD1,TRBJ1-5,-,TRBV4-2,CASSLWTGNNQPQHF,TGTGCCAGCAGCCTATGGACAGGGAACAATCAGCCCCAGCATTTT
-,TRBJ2-1,-,TRBV24-1,CATSDLSGASLGEQFF,TGTGCCACCAGTGATTTATCGGGAGCCTCTCTGGGTGAGCAGTTCTTC
TRBD1,TRBJ1-1,-,TRBV3-1/TRBV3-2,CASSFGQGGTEAFF,TGTGCCAGCAGTTTTGGACAGGGGGGGACTGAAGCTTTCTTT
TRBD1,TRBJ1-2,many,TRBV6-5,CASSYRGRDYGYTF,TGTGCCAGCAGTTACAGGGGGCGGGACTATGGCTACACCTTC
TRBD1,TRBJ2-7,-,TRBV11-1,CASSLRGTGYEQYF,TGTGCCAGCAGCTTACGTGGGACAGGGTACGAGCAGTACTTC
-,TRBJ2-3,-,TRBV6-5,CASSYSPPGGTDTQYF,TGTGCCAGCAGTTACTCCCCTCCGGGGGGCACAGATACGCAGTATTTT
TRBD2,TRBJ2-1,-,TRBV7-8,CASSQIPGLAGSNEQFF,TGTGCCAGCAGCCAGATCCCGGGACTAGCGGGATCCAATGAGCAGTTCTTC
-,TRBJ2-7,-,TRBV2,CAILPTGFNEQYF,TGTGCCATCCTCCCCACGGGATTTAACGAGCAGTACTTC
-,TRBJ2-5,-,TRBV29-1,CSAVTGNQETQYF,TGCAGCGCTGTGACAGGCAACCAAGAGACCCAGTACTTC
TRBD2,TRBJ2-2,-,TRBV2,CASTPGLAGVTGELFF,TGTGCCAGCACTCCGGGACTAGCGGGGGTCACCGGGGAGCTGTTTTTT
TRBD2,TRBJ2-3,-,TRBV7-3,CASSSGGVTDTQYF,TGTGCCAGCAGCTCCGGGGGGGTCACAGATACGCAGTATTTT
-,TRBJ2-7,-,TRBV6-5,CASRIITGSSYEQYF,TGTGCCAGCAGAATAATCACAGGGAGCTCCTACGAGCAGTACTTC
TRBD1,TRBJ2-1,once,TRBV27,CASSPPGGGPQFF,TGTGCCAGCAGTCCCCCAGGGGGCGGACCGCAGTTCTTC
-,TRBJ1-1,-,TRBV19,CASKRAFAGTEAFF,TGTGCCAGTAAAAGGGCGTTCGCGGGGACTGAAGCTTTCTTT
TRBD2,TRBJ2-1,-,TRBV30,CAWHSGTSGIREQFF,TGTGCCTGGCACTCCGGGACTAGCGGGATCCGTGAGCAGTTCTTC
TRBD2,TRBJ2-1,-,TRBV11-2,CASSHPGTSGNNEQFF,TGTGCCAGCAGCCACCCCGGGACTAGCGGGAATAATGAGCAGTTCTTC